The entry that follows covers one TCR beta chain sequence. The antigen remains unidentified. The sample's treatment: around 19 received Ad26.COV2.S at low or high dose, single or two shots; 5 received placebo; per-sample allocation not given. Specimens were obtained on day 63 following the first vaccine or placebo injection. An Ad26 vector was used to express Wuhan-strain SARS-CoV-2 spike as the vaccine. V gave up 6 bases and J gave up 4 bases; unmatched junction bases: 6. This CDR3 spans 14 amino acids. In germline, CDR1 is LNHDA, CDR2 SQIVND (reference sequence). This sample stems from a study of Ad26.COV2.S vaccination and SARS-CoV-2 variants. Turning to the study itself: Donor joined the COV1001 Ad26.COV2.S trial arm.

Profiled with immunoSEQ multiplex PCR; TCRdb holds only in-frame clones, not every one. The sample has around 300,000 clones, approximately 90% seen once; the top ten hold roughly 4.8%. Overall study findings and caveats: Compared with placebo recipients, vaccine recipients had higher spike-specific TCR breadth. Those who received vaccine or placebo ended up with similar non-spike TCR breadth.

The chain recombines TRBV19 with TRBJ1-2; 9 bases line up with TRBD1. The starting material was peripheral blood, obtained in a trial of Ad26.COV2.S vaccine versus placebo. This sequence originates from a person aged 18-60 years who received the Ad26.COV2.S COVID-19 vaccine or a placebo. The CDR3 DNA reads TGTGCCAGTAGGGACAGGGGTAAAGGCTATGGCTACACCTTC. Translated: CASRDRGKGYGYTF.